This TCR beta chain came from a study of identical twins. TCRdb reprocessed the 5' RACE reads with MiXCR, giving one entry per CDR3 protein. The top ten hold about 1.6% of the sample, which has under 900,000 distinct CDR3 sequences, 12% seen once. The germline V and J ends were trimmed by 4 bases and 5 bases, with 12 bases remaining between them. The germline V gene encodes CDR1 MGHRA and CDR2 YSYEKL. The length of the CDR3 is 13 residues. These records were also assigned to another study, of yellow fever vaccine responses in identical twins.

The chain employs TRBV4-1 and TRBJ2-7, with D unresolved. Sequenced: PBMCs. The origin of this receptor is a woman younger than 30 in good health. The CDR3 DNA sequence: TGCGCCAGCAGCCCCGGGCAGTGGAACGAGCAGTACTTC. Translation gives CASSPGQWNEQYF.